Shown below are 22 T cell receptor beta chains from a single sample sequenced in a study of regulatory T cells. Study conclusions and caveats: In CD3G-deficient patients, conventional CD4+ T cells were enriched for hydrophobic CDR3 residues at positions 6 and 7.

Their cognate antigens are unknown. Amplification used 52 TRBV primers and 13 TRBJ primers. Measured with immunoSEQ multiplex PCR; TCRdb has only the in-frame clones, and not every one. The sample contains about 35,000 clones, roughly 90% of which appear only once. Sequencing was performed on conventional CD4+ T cells sorted from blood. The receptors derive from a person under 35 with CD3G deficiency.

J is TRBJ1-1 and V is TRBV28, with D maybe TRBD1 (5 bases). In germline, CDR1 is MDHEN, CDR2 SYDVKM. CDR3 length: 12 amino acids. Trimming took 3 bases from V and 8 from J, leaving 10 bases between them. In nucleotides, the CDR3 is TGTGCCAGCAGTTTCCCAGGGATGGAAGCTTTCTTT. Its protein is CASSFPGMEAFF.

V gene TRBV11-1 combines with J gene TRBJ2-1, with TRBD2 as a possible D gene (5 bases). The CDR3 is made up of 15 amino acids. Trimming cost V 5 bases and J 0 bases, with 11 bases left between them. Per germline, CDR1 SGHAT and CDR2 FQDESV (reference sequence). The CDR3 here is CASSRTWSSYNEQFF. The DNA for the CDR3 is TGTGCCAGCAGCCGGACTTGGAGCTCCTACAATGAGCAGTTCTTC.

The chain employs TRBV6-1 and TRBJ2-3; TRBD2 is a possible D gene (5 bases). With 4 bases removed from V and 8 bases from J, the gap between germline ends came to 16 bases. CDR1 and CDR2 (germline): MNHNS, SASEGT. The CDR3 sequence is 14 residues long. This chain's CDR3 is CASSVDSRVGTQYF. In nucleotides, the CDR3 is TGTGCCAGCAGTGTCGACTCGCGGGTGGGTACGCAGTATTTT.

The chain links TRBV12-5 to TRBJ2-7; 8 bases are shared with TRBD2. CDR3 length: 16 amino acids. Losses at the gene ends were 1 base for V and 4 bases for J; bases not matched to a gene: 9. Per germline, CDR1 LGHNT and CDR2 FRNRAP. CDR3 sequence: CASGLELASGSYEQYF. Written as DNA, the CDR3 is TGTGCTAGTGGTTTGGAGCTTGCAAGCGGGAGTTACGAGCAGTACTTC. The full variable domain, in which reference TRBV12-5 and TRBJ2-7 provide the parts outside the CDR3, is DARVTQTPRHKVTEMGQEVTMRCQPILGHNTVFWYRQTMMQGLELLAYFRNRAPLDDSGMPKDRFSAEMPDATLATLKIQPSEPRDSAVYFCASGLELASGSYEQYFGPGTRLTVT.

For the CDR3, the DNA is TGTGCCAGTAGTAGATCCGGGACAAAGAGTGCAGATACGCAGTATTTT. Translated: CASSRSGTKSADTQYF. This chain links TRBV19 with TRBJ2-3, with D perhaps matching TRBD1 (6 bases). V was cut by 4 bases and J by 4 bases, with 18 bases left in between. CDR1 and CDR2 from the germline V gene are LNHDA and SQIVND (reference sequence). The CDR3 runs to 16 residues.

The CDR3 loop reads CASSSGTINPLRETQYF. CDR3 nucleotides: TGTGCCAGCAGCTCCGGGACTATCAACCCCCTCCGTGAGACCCAGTACTTC. The chain combines TRBV7-8 with TRBJ2-5; TRBD2 matches 7 bases. This CDR3 spans 17 amino acids. After removal of 4 bases from V and 5 bases from J, the junction contained 16 bases not matched to a gene. Germline values: CDR1 SGHVS, CDR2 FQNEAQ.

The chain has TRBV7-9 and TRBJ2-1; D remains ambiguous. Trimming pared 1 base from V and 9 bases from J, leaving 28 bases between. The CDR3 contains 19 residues. Looked up from germline, CDR1 is SEHNR and CDR2 is FQNEAQ (reference sequence). CDR3 amino acids: CASSLDRHSRTRTKSEQFF. CDR3 coding DNA: TGTGCCAGCAGCTTAGATCGACATTCTCGGACCCGGACGAAGAGTGAGCAGTTCTTC.

A single count supports this clone. The chain combines TRBV28 with TRBJ2-3; D is uncertain. The CDR3 is 11 residues long. Germline V gene data show CDR1 as MDHEN and CDR2 as SYDVKM. Between the trimmed V and J ends, which lost 5 bases and 5 bases, there was a span of 5 bases. This chain's CDR3 is CASSARDTQYF. CDR3 sequence (DNA): TGTGCCAGCAGTGCTAGAGATACGCAGTATTTT.

The rearrangement links TRBV6-1 to TRBJ2-7; 7 bases match TRBD2. This CDR3 spans 15 amino acids. V lost 6 bases to trimming and J lost 0 bases; unmatched junction nucleotides: 8. The germline V gene has CDR1 MNHNS and CDR2 SASEGT. The DNA of the CDR3 is TGTGCCAGCAGCGGCGCGTCGGGGGGCTCCTACGAGCAGTACTTC. This codes for CASSGASGGSYEQYF.

The V gene is TRBV5-1, the J gene TRBJ2-3, with D perhaps matching TRBD1 (5 bases). Looked up from germline, CDR1 is SGHRS and CDR2 is YFSETQ. There are 14 residues in the CDR3. V was pared by 0 bases and J by 1 base, with 6 bases between. CDR3 DNA: TGCGCCAGCAGCTTGGGACAGCGCACAGATACGCAGTATTTT. The encoded protein is CASSLGQRTDTQYF.

In this sample, this clone turned up once. The chain employs TRBV28 and TRBJ2-5; tentatively, D is TRBD2 (5 bases). The length of the CDR3 is 12 residues. V gave up 8 bases and J gave up 5 bases, with 12 bases separating them. From germline, CDR1 is MDHEN and CDR2 SYDVKM. The CDR3, as DNA: TGTGCCAGCTCCGGAGGAAGGGAGACCCAGTACTTC. Its protein product is CASSGGRETQYF.

In its sample, this clone was seen once. J is TRBJ2-7 and V is TRBV28; 10 nucleotides match TRBD2. V lost 5 bases to trimming and J lost 5 bases; unmatched junction nucleotides: 6. The CDR3 is made up of 14 amino acids. CDR1 MDHEN and CDR2 SYDVKM come from the germline V gene. CDR3 sequence (DNA): TGTGCCAGCAGTCGGCCTAGCGGGAGCGACGAGCAGTACTTC. This sequence encodes CASSRPSGSDEQYF.

V and J are TRBV18 and TRBJ2-1; 12 bases fit TRBD2. The CDR3 consists of 16 residues. Germline CDR1 and CDR2: KGHSH and LQKENI. Trimming cost V 0 bases and J 9 bases; bases outside gene matches: 6. As DNA, the CDR3 is TGTGCCAGCTCACCACCCCTAGCGGGAGGGCCGCCTGAGCAGTTCTTC. It specifies CASSPPLAGGPPEQFF.

This sequence joins TRBV19 and TRBJ2-1, with 7 positions matching TRBD1. This CDR3 region has 14 residues. V shed 5 bases and J 8 bases; nucleotides not matched to a gene: 9. CDR1 is LNHDA and CDR2 is SQIVND in the germline V gene (reference sequence). The CDR3 region has the DNA TGTGCCAGTAGTCACAGGGGTACCTCCGATGAGCAGTTCTTC. It specifies CASSHRGTSDEQFF.

This sequence joins TRBV6-6 and TRBJ2-7, with a possible D match to TRBD1 (7 bases). This CDR3 spans 14 amino acids. Germline V lookup: CDR1 MNHNY, CDR2 SVGAGI (reference sequence). The germline V and J ends were trimmed by 6 bases and 0 bases, with 12 bases remaining between them. The CDR3 DNA reads TGTGCCAGCAGGGCAGGGGGGAACTCCTACGAGCAGTACTTC. Translated: CASRAGGNSYEQYF.

The chain couples TRBV14 to TRBJ2-4; D may be TRBD1 (10 bases). V dropped 1 base and J dropped 8 bases, with 24 bases sitting between them. Germline CDR1 reads SGHDN; CDR2 reads FVKESK. The CDR3 loop spans 18 amino acids. CDR3 nucleotides: TGTGCCAGCAGCCAAGGGACAGGGGGGACTAGCCTAAGGGACATTCAGTACTTC. It translates to CASSQGTGGTSLRDIQYF.

V gene TRBV28 combines with J gene TRBJ2-7, with 8 bases matching TRBD1. The germline CDR1 and CDR2 sequences are MDHEN and SYDVKM. The CDR3 has 14 residues. V trimming: 4 bases; J trimming: 5 bases; junction bases outside the gene matches: 7. The CDR3 DNA is TGTGCCAGCAGTTCCACCCGGACAGGGAACGAGCAGTACTTC. Translated: CASSSTRTGNEQYF. The full variable domain, in which reference TRBV28 and TRBJ2-7 provide the parts outside the CDR3, is DVKVTQSSRYLVKRTGEKVFLECVQDMDHENMFWYRQDPGLGLRLIYFSYDVKMKEKGDIPEGYSVSREKKERFSLILESASTNQTSMYLCASSSTRTGNEQYFGPGTRLTVT.

V gene TRBV6-1 combines with J gene TRBJ2-7; D possibly matches TRBD1 or TRBD2 (5 bases each). Trimming removed 6 bases from V and 7 bases from J, with 16 bases in between. This CDR3 spans 13 amino acids. Germline CDR1 reads MNHNS; CDR2 reads SASEGT. The CDR3 is CASSGTLLGEQYF. The CDR3 DNA reads as TGTGCCAGCAGCGGGACCCTCCTGGGGGAGCAGTACTTC.

The CDR3 protein is CASSLDGNTGELFF. The CDR3 DNA reads as TGTGCCAGCAGCTTAGACGGGAACACCGGGGAGCTGTTTTTT. The chain joins TRBV7-2 to TRBJ2-2; D is unclear. The germline V gene encodes CDR1 SGHTA and CDR2 FQGNSA. The CDR3 is made up of 14 amino acids. V dropped 1 base and J dropped 1 base, with 4 bases sitting between them. Using reference TRBV7-2 and TRBJ2-2 for the parts outside the CDR3, the full variable domain is GAGVSQSPSNKVTEKGKDVELRCDPISGHTALYWYRQSLGQGLEFLIYFQGNSAPDKSGLPSDRFSAERTGGSVSTLTIQRTQQEDSAVYLCASSLDGNTGELFFGEGSRLTVL.

For this clone: At one end, the junction sequence differs from germline, possibly due to a read error. Within the sample, other DNA sequences also encode this same CDR3. V usage is TRBV6-1 and J usage is TRBJ1-5, with D uncertain. This CDR3 comprises 13 residues. CDR1 MNHNS and CDR2 SASEGT come from the germline V gene. The CDR3 sequence is CASSWGGNQPQHF. In DNA, the CDR3 is TGCGCCAGCAGTTGGGGAGGCAATCAGCCCCAGCATTTT.

The chain links TRBV5-1 to TRBJ1-1; D is unresolved. Trimming stripped 1 base from V and 0 bases from J, with 10 bases between. The CDR3 has 15 amino acids. CDR1 is SGHRS and CDR2 is YFSETQ in the germline V gene. CDR3 amino acids: CASSLTGLLNTEAFF. DNA for the CDR3: TGCGCCAGCAGCTTGACGGGTCTGTTGAACACTGAAGCTTTCTTT.

The chain couples TRBV30 to TRBJ1-1; D is uncertain. From germline, CDR1 is GTSNPN and CDR2 SVGIG (reference sequence). V shed 0 bases and J shed 6 bases, with 11 bases lying between them. The CDR3 covers 13 residues. CDR3 coding DNA: TGTGCCTGGAGTGTTACCCGGGTCTCTGAAGCTTTCTTT. It yields the protein CAWSVTRVSEAFF.